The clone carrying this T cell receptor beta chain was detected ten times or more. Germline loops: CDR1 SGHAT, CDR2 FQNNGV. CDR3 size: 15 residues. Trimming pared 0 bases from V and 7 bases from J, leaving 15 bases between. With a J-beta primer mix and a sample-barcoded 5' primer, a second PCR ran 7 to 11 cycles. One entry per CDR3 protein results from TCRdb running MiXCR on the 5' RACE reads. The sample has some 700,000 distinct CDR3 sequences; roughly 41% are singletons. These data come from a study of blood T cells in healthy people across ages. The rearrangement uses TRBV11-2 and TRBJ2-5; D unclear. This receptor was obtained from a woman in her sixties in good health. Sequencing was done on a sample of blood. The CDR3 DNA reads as TGTGCCAGCAGCTTAGAACTTGGCGGAAGCCGGACCCAGTACTTC. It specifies CASSLELGGSRTQYF.